These T cell receptor beta chains were read from a single sample in a study of CD8+ T cells in alopecia areata. TCRdb keeps only in-frame clones here, not all; method: immunoSEQ multiplex PCR. The data show 45,000 to 60,000 clones, 96% seen once. The sequencing here drew on CD8+ T cells sorted from blood, taken at week 0. Every receptor here comes from a human donor with alopecia areata. CDR3s include the opening cysteine and the closing phenylalanine or tryptophan. The D gene is left open where the match is weak. Where a row states a size, it is once, few, many or the class of an expanded clone; other rows omit it.

TRBV28	TRBJ2-7	NA	NA	CASSPTSNYEQYF	TGTGCCAGCAGTCCCACATCGAACTACGAGCAGTACTTC
TRBV4-1	TRBJ2-7	NA	NA	CASSHQTGPNYEQYF	TGCGCCAGCAGCCACCAGACAGGACCTAACTACGAGCAGTACTTC
TRBV4-1	TRBJ1-2	TRBD1	NA	CASSQTTTGGVGYTF	TGCGCCAGCAGCCAAACCACGACAGGGGGCGTTGGCTACACCTTC
TRBV7-9	TRBJ2-7	TRBD1	NA	CASSPTGGSYEQYF	TGTGCCAGCAGCCCGACAGGGGGCTCATACGAGCAGTACTTC
TRBV5-1	TRBJ2-7	TRBD1	few	CASSADRPTYEQYF	TGCGCCAGCAGCGCGGACAGGCCAACCTACGAGCAGTACTTC
TRBV4-2	TRBJ2-3	TRBD2	once	CASSQQTSGGLTDTQYF	TGTGCCAGCAGCCAACAGACTAGCGGGGGCCTCACAGATACGCAGTATTTT
TRBV5-1	TRBJ1-5	NA	NA	CASSLDRVFQPQHF	TGCGCCAGCAGCTTGGACAGGGTATTCCAGCCCCAGCATTTT
TRBV27	TRBJ1-5	NA	NA	CASSLQGNQPQHF	TGTGCCAGCAGTTTACAGGGCAATCAGCCCCAGCATTTT
TRBV19	TRBJ2-2	NA	NA	CASSKPTRKDTGELFF	TGTGCCAGTAGTAAACCGACGAGGAAGGACACCGGGGAGCTGTTTTTT
TRBV4-3	TRBJ2-1	NA	NA	CASSQDPRGGNEQFF	TGCGCCAGCAGCCAAGACCCCAGGGGTGGAAATGAGCAGTTCTTC
TRBV4-3	TRBJ2-7	NA	NA	CASSQGVTGSYEQYF	TGCGCCAGCAGCCAAGGGGTGACAGGCTCCTACGAGCAGTACTTC
TRBV7-9	TRBJ2-3	NA	NA	CASSSPGEDTQYF	TGTGCCAGCAGCTCCCCGGGAGAGGATACGCAGTATTTT
TRBV7-2	TRBJ2-7	TRBD2	once	CASSFSSGSSYEQYF	TGTGCCAGCAGCTTCTCTAGCGGGAGCTCCTACGAGCAGTACTTC
TRBV7-9	TRBJ1-3	NA	NA	CASSDPRGGNTIYF	TGTGCCAGCAGCGACCCCCGGGGTGGAAACACCATATATTTT
TRBV6-1	TRBJ1-2	TRBD1	NA	CASSEAPKTGNYGYTF	TGTGCCAGCAGTGAAGCACCGAAGACAGGGAACTATGGCTACACCTTC
TRBV25-1	TRBJ2-6	NA	NA	CASSVISGANVLTF	TGTGCCAGCAGTGTCATCTCTGGGGCCAACGTCCTGACTTTC
TRBV7-9	TRBJ2-7	TRBD1	NA	CASSGSGGHEQYF	TGTGCCAGCAGCGGATCAGGGGGCCACGAGCAGTACTTC
TRBV5-6	TRBJ2-3	NA	NA	CASSLVRTEQYF	TGTGCCAGCAGCTTGGTTAGGACCGAGCAGTATTTT
TRBV23-1	TRBJ2-3	TRBD1	once	CASSPIDRAF	TGCGCCAGCAGTCCGATAGACAGGGCTTTT
TRBV29-1	TRBJ2-1	TRBD1	NA	CSARDRGYNEQFF	TGCAGCGCCCGGGACAGGGGATACAATGAGCAGTTCTTC
TRBV5-6	TRBJ1-5	NA	NA	CASSLGGYGSNQPQHF	TGTGCCAGCAGCTTGGGAGGGTACGGGAGCAATCAGCCCCAGCATTTT
TRBV7-7	TRBJ2-5	TRBD1	NA	CASSRDRGPRETQYF	TGTGCTAGCAGCCGGGACAGGGGGCCTCGAGAGACCCAGTACTTC
TRBV4-1	TRBJ2-5	TRBD2	NA	CASSQEASGDEETQYF	TGCGCCAGCAGCCAAGAGGCCAGCGGGGACGAAGAGACCCAGTACTTC
TRBV7-2	TRBJ1-1	NA	NA	CASSLAMMRVVNTEAFF	TGTGCCAGCAGCTTAGCCATGATGAGGGTAGTTAACACTGAAGCTTTCTTT
TRBV11-1	TRBJ2-1	NA	NA	CASSLEGLVQFF	TGTGCCAGCAGCTTAGAGGGATTAGTCCAGTTCTTC
TRBV10-3	TRBJ2-2	NA	NA	CAISDVDQSNTGELFF	TGTGCCATCAGTGACGTAGACCAATCGAACACCGGGGAGCTGTTTTTT
TRBV4-3	TRBJ2-5	TRBD2	NA	CASSPRKAGGQATQYF	TGCGCCAGCAGCCCCCGGAAAGCGGGGGGGCAAGCGACCCAGTACTTC
TRBV27	TRBJ2-3	NA	NA	CASSPVAALTDTQYF	TGTGCCAGCAGTCCTGTAGCGGCCCTCACAGATACGCAGTATTTT
TRBV23-1	TRBJ2-3	NA	NA	CASSQPIYPLETQYF	TGCGCCAGCAGTCAACCCATTTATCCGCTCGAAACGCAGTATTTT
TRBV27	TRBJ1-2	NA	NA	CASSPGSGTGGYTF	TGTGCCAGCAGTCCCGGGTCGGGTACGGGGGGCTACACCTTC
TRBV7-3	TRBJ2-3	NA	NA	CASSRVGGTDTQYF	TGTGCCAGCAGCCGCGTCGGGGGCACAGATACGCAGTATTTT
TRBV5-6	TRBJ2-3	NA	NA	CASSVGQSRGLSTDTQYF	TGTGCCAGCAGCGTGGGACAATCGCGGGGGCTGAGCACAGATACGCAGTATTTT
TRBV19	TRBJ2-5	NA	few	CASSIVQGEETQYF	TGTGCCAGTAGTATTGTACAGGGAGAAGAGACCCAGTACTTC
TRBV29-1	TRBJ2-7	TRBD1	NA	CSVEDPQGSEQYF	TGCAGCGTTGAAGACCCACAGGGGTCCGAGCAGTACTTC
TRBV11-3	TRBJ2-5	NA	NA	CASSSRGGRETQYF	TGTGCCAGCAGCAGTCGTGGGGGTCGAGAGACCCAGTACTTC
TRBV4-1	TRBJ2-7	NA	NA	CASSQDTSTYEQYF	TGCGCCAGCAGCCAAGATACATCGACCTACGAGCAGTACTTC
TRBV7-9	TRBJ2-1	TRBD1	NA	CASSARQGNSYNEQFF	TGTGCCAGCAGCGCAAGACAGGGCAACTCCTACAATGAGCAGTTCTTC
TRBV29-1	TRBJ1-1	NA	once	CSIVGRETEAFF	TGCAGCATTGTGGGCCGGGAGACTGAAGCTTTCTTT
TRBV7-9	TRBJ2-7	NA	NA	CASSRWDTSYEQYF	TGTGCCAGCAGCCGTTGGGACACCTCCTACGAGCAGTACTTC
TRBV4-3	TRBJ2-3	NA	NA	CASSQDHQVYGTDTQYF	TGCGCCAGCAGCCAAGATCACCAGGTCTATGGCACAGATACGCAGTATTTT
TRBV12-5	TRBJ2-3	NA	NA	CASGFLARGDTDTQYF	TGTGCTAGTGGTTTCCTCGCTAGGGGGGACACAGATACGCAGTATTTT
TRBV27	TRBJ1-1	NA	NA	CASSLTWTAEAFF	TGTGCCAGCAGTCTGACCTGGACGGCTGAAGCTTTCTTT
TRBV5-1	TRBJ2-7	TRBD1	NA	CASSLATGYSYEQYF	TGCGCCAGCAGCTTGGCGACAGGGTACTCCTACGAGCAGTACTTC
TRBV7-8	TRBJ2-3	TRBD1	NA	CASSSDRGPDTQYF	TGTGCCAGCAGCTCGGACAGGGGGCCAGATACGCAGTATTTT
TRBV7-2	TRBJ2-5	NA	NA	CASSRRGWETQYF	TGTGCCAGCAGCCGCAGGGGTTGGGAGACCCAGTACTTC
TRBV7-9	TRBJ2-7	TRBD1	NA	CASSLSVDRGLEEQYF	TGTGCCAGCAGCTTAAGTGTGGACAGGGGGTTGGAGGAGCAGTACTTC
TRBV7-2	TRBJ2-3	NA	once	CASSPLEGAPTDTQYF	TGTGCCAGCAGCCCCCTGGAGGGGGCCCCCACAGATACGCAGTATTTT
TRBV7-2	TRBJ2-2	TRBD1	NA	CASSPNNDRGYFTGELFF	TGTGCCAGCAGCCCTAACAATGACAGGGGATATTTCACCGGGGAGCTGTTTTTT
TRBV7-2	TRBJ2-1	TRBD2	NA	CASSGGLAGGIYNEQFF	TGTGCCAGCAGCGGAGGACTAGCGGGGGGGATATACAATGAGCAGTTCTTC
TRBV7-9	TRBJ2-7	NA	NA	CASSSPGGGGPYEQYF	TGTGCCAGCAGCTCCCCTGGTGGAGGTGGTCCCTACGAGCAGTACTTC